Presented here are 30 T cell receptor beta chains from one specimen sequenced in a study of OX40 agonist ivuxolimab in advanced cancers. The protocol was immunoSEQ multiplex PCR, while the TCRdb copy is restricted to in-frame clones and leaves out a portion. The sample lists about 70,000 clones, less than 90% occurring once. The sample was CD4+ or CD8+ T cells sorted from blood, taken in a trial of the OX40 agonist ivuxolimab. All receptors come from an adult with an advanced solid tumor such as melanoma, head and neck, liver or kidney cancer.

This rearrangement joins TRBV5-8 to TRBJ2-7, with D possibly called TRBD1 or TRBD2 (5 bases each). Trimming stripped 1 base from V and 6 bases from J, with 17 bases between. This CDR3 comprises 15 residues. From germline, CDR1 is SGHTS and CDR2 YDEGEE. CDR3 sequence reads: CASSLRGAGYPEQYF. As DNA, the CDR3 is TGTGCCAGCAGCTTGCGGGGCGCAGGGTACCCCGAGCAGTACTTC.

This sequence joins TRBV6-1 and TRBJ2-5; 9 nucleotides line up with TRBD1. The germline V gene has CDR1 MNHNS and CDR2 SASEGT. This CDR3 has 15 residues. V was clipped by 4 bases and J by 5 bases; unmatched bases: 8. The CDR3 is CASSVTTGQGETQYF. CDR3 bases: TGTGCCAGCAGTGTGACAACTGGACAGGGGGAGACCCAGTACTTC.

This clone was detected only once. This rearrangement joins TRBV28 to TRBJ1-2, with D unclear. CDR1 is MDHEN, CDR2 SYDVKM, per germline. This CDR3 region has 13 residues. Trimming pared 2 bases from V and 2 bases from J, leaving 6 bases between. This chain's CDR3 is CASSLTVNYGYTF. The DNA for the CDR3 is TGTGCCAGCAGTTTAACGGTAAACTATGGCTACACCTTC.

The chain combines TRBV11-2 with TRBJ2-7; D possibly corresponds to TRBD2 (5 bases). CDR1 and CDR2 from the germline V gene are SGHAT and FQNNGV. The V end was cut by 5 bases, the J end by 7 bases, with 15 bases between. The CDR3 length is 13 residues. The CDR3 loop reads CASSQMRAGEQYF. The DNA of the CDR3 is TGTGCCAGCAGCCAAATGAGGGCTGGGGAGCAGTACTTC.

The DNA of the CDR3 is TGTGCCAGCAGTGTGACAAGGGCGACTGAAAAACTGTTTTTT. Translation: CASSVTRATEKLFF. V usage is TRBV2 and J usage is TRBJ1-4; D gene ambiguous. The V end lost 4 bases, the J end lost 7 bases, and 13 bases lay between the germline ends. Germline V lookup: CDR1 SNHLY, CDR2 FYNNEI. The CDR3 runs to 14 residues. Together with reference TRBV2 and TRBJ1-4, the CDR3 gives the full variable domain: EPEVTQTPSHQVTQMGQEVILRCVPISNHLYFYWYRQILGQKVEFLVSFYNNEISEKSEIFDDQFSVERPDGSNFTLKIRSTKLEDSAMYFCASSVTRATEKLFFGSGTQLSVL.

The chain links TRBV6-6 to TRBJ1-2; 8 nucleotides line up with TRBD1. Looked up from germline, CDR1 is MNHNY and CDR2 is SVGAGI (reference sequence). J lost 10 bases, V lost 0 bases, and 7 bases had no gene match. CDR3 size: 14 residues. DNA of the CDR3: TGTGCCAGCAGTTACTCAGCAGGGGGCCGCATCTACACCTTC. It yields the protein CASSYSAGGRIYTF.

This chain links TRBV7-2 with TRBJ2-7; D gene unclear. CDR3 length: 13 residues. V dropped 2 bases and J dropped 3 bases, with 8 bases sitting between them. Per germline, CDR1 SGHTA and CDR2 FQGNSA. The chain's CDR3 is CASSLRQDYEQYF. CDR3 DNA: TGTGCCAGCAGCTTAAGGCAGGACTACGAGCAGTACTTC. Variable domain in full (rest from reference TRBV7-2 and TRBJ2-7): GAGVSQSPSNKVTEKGKDVELRCDPISGHTALYWYRQSLGQGLEFLIYFQGNSAPDKSGLPSDRFSAERTGGSVSTLTIQRTQQEDSAVYLCASSLRQDYEQYFGPGTRLTVT.

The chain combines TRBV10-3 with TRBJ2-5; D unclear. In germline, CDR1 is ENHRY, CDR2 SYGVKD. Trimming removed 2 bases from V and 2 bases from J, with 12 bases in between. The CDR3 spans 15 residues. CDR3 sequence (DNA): TGTGCCATCAGTGAGGGTCTGCAAGGGCAAGAGACCCAGTACTTC. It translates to CAISEGLQGQETQYF.

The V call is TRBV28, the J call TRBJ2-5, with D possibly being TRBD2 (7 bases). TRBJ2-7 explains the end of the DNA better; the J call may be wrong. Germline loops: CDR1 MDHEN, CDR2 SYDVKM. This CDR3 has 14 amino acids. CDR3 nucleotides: TGTGCCAGCAGCAAAAGGGGGGGGACGAACGAGCAGTACTTC. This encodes CASSKRGGTNEQYF.

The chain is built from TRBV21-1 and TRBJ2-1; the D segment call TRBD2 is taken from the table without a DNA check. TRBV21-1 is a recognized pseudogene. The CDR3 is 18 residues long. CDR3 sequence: CASSKAASGVSSYNEQFF. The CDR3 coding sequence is TGTGCCAGCAGCAAAGCTGCTAGCGGGGTAAGCTCCTACAATGAGCAGTTCTTC.

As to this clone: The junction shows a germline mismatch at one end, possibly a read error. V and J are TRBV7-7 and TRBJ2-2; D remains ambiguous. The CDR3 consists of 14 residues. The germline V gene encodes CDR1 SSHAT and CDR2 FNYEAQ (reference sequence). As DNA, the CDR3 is TGTGCTAGCAGCCAGAAAGGGAACACCGGGGAGCTGTTTTTT. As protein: CASSQKGNTGELFF.

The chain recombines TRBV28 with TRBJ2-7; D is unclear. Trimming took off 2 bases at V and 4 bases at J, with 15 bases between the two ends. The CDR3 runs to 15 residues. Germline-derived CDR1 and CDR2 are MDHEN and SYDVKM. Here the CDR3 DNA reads TGTGCCAGCAGTTTAGCGACGGCCGGATCTTACGAGCAGTACTTC. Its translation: CASSLATAGSYEQYF.

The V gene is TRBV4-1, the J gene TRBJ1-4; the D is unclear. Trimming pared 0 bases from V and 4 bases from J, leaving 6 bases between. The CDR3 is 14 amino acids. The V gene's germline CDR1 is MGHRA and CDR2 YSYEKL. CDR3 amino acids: CASSQDRSNEKLFF. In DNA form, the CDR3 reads TGCGCCAGCAGCCAAGACAGGAGTAATGAAAAACTGTTTTTT.

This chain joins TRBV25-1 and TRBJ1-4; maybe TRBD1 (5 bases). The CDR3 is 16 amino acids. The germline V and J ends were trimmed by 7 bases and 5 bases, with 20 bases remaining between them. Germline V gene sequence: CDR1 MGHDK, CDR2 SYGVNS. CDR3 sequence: CASTNTGLRPNEKLFF. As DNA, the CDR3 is TGTGCCAGCACCAATACAGGTCTGAGGCCCAATGAAAAACTGTTTTTT.

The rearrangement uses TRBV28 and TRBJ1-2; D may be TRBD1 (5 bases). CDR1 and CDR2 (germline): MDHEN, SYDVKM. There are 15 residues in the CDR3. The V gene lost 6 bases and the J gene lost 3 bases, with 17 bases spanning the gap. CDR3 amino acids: CASRGRSGFYYGYTF. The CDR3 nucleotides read TGTGCCAGCAGGGGGCGATCTGGCTTTTACTATGGCTACACCTTC.

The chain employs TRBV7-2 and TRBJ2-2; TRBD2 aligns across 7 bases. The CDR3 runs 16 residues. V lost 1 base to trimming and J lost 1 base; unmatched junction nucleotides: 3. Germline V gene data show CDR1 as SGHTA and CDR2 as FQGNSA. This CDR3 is CASSLEASGNTGELFF. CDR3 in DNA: TGTGCCAGCAGCTTAGAGGCTAGCGGGAACACCGGGGAGCTGTTTTTT.

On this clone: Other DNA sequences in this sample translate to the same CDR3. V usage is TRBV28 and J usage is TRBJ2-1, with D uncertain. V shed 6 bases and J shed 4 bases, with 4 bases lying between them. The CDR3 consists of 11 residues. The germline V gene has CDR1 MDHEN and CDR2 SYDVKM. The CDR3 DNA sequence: TGTGCCAGCAGCCTATACAATGAGCAGTTCTTC. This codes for CASSLYNEQFF.

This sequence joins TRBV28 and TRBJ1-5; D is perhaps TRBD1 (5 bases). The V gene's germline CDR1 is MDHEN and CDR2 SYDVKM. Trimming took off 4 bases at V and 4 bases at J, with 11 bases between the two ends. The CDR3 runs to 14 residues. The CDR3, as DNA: TGTGCCAGCAGTTCCCCGACAGTTAATCAGCCCCAGCATTTT. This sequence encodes CASSSPTVNQPQHF.

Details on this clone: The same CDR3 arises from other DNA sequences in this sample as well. This chain's CDR3 is CASSLGQGGQPQHF. The CDR3 bases are TGTGCCAGCAGCTTAGGACAGGGAGGTCAGCCCCAGCATTTT. The rearrangement joins TRBV7-9 to TRBJ1-5, with 7 bases lining up with TRBD1. The junction had 3 bases not matched to a gene; V was cut back by 1 base and J by 6 bases. The CDR3 loop spans 14 amino acids. The V gene's germline CDR1 is SEHNR and CDR2 FQNEAQ (reference sequence).

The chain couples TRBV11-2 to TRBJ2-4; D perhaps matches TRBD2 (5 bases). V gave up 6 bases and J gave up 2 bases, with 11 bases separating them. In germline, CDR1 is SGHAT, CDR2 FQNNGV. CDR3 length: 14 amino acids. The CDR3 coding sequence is TGTGCCAGCAGGGCATCGGGGACCAAAAACATTCAGTACTTC. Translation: CASRASGTKNIQYF.

The CDR3 DNA follows: TGTGCCAGCAGCTTTACGGGCACAGATACGCAGTATTTT. This codes for CASSFTGTDTQYF. The gene calls are TRBV7-2 and TRBJ2-3; no definite D call. Germline assignment: CDR1 SGHTA and CDR2 FQGNSA. Trimming cost V 3 bases and J 1 base, with 5 bases left between them. This CDR3 region has 13 residues.

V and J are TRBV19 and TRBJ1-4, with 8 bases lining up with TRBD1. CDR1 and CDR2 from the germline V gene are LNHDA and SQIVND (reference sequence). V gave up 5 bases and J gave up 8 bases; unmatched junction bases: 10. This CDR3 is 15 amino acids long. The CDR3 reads CASSFSGTGSEKLFF. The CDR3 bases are TGTGCCAGTAGTTTCTCCGGGACAGGATCCGAAAAACTGTTTTTT.

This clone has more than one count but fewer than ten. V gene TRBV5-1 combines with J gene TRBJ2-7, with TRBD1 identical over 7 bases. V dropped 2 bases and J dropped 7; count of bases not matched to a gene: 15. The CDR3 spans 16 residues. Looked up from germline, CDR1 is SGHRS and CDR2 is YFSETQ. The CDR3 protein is CASSFSRQGGTREQYF. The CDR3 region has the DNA TGCGCCAGCAGCTTCAGTAGACAGGGCGGCACACGGGAGCAGTACTTC.

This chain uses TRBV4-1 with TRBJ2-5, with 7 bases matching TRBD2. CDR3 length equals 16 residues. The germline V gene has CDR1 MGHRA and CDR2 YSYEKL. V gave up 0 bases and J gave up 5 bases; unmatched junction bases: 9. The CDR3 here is CASSQEGGAGIETQYF. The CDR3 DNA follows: TGCGCCAGCAGCCAAGAAGGCGGAGCGGGGATTGAGACCCAGTACTTC.

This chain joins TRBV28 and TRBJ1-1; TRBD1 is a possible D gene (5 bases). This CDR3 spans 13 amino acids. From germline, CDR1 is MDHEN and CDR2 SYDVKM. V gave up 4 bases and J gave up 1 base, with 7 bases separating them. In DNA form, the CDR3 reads TGTGCCAGCAGTTGGAGGGGGAACACTGAAGCTTTCTTT. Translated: CASSWRGNTEAFF.

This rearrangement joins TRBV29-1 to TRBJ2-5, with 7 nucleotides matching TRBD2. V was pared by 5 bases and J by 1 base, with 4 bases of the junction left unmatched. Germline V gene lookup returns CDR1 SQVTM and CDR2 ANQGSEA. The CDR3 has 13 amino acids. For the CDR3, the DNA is TGCAGCGTTCCCCGCGGGGGCCAAGAGACCCAGTACTTC. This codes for CSVPRGGQETQYF. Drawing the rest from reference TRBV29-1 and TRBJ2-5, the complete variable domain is SAVISQKPSRDICQRGTSLTIQCQVDSQVTMMFWYRQQPGQSLTLIATANQGSEATYESGFVIDKFPISRPNLTFSTLTVSNMSPEDSSIYLCSVPRGGQETQYFGPGTRLLVL.

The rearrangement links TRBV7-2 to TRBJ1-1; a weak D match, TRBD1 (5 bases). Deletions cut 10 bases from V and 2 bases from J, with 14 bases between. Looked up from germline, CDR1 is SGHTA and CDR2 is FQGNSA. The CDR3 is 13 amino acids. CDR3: CAMQRGRNTEAFF. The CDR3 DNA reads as TGTGCCATGCAGCGGGGCAGAAACACTGAAGCTTTCTTT. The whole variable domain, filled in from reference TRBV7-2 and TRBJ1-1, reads GAGVSQSPSNKVTEKGKDVELRCDPISGHTALYWYRQSLGQGLEFLIYFQGNSAPDKSGLPSDRFSAERTGGSVSTLTIQRTQQEDSAVYLCAMQRGRNTEAFFGQGTRLTVV.

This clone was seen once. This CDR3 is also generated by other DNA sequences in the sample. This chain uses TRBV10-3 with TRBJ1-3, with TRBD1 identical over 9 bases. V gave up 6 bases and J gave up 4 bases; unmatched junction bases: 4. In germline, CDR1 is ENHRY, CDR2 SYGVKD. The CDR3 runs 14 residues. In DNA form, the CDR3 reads TGTGCCATCAGCGCCGGACAGGGGGGAAACACCATATATTTT. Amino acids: CAISAGQGGNTIYF.

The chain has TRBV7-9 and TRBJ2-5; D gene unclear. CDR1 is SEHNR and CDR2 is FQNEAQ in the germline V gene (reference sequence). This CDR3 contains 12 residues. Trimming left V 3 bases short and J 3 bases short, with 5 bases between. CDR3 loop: CASSLGKETQYF. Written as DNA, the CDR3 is TGTGCCAGCAGCTTGGGGAAAGAGACCCAGTACTTC.

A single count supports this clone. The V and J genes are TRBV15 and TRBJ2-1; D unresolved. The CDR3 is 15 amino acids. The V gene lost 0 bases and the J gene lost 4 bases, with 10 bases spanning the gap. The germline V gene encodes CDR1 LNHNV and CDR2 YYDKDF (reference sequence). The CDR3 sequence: CATSRDLGRYNEQFF. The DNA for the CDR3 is TGTGCCACCAGCAGAGATCTGGGCCGGTACAATGAGCAGTTCTTC.